Only one count was recorded for the clone carrying this T cell receptor (beta chain). Antigen unknown. This CDR3 region has 13 residues. The V end was cut by 7 bases, the J end by 0 bases, with 7 bases between. CDR1 and CDR2 (germline): LNHDA, SQIVND (reference sequence). This sample is drawn from a study of graft-versus-host responses after intestinal transplantation. The table came from immunoSEQ multiplex PCR; TCRdb's copy has only in-frame clones and leaves some out. The data contain some 110,000 clones, approximately 93% of them singletons. Sequences were derived from unstimulated CD8+ T cells sorted from spleen or lymph node cells, sampled before transplant. V and J are TRBV19 and TRBJ1-3; tentatively, D is TRBD1 (6 bases). The sequence was obtained from a human donor who was the organ donor for an intestinal transplant. As DNA, the CDR3 is TGTGCCAGTAAGGACAGCTCTGGAAACACCATATATTTT. It yields the protein CASKDSSGNTIYF.